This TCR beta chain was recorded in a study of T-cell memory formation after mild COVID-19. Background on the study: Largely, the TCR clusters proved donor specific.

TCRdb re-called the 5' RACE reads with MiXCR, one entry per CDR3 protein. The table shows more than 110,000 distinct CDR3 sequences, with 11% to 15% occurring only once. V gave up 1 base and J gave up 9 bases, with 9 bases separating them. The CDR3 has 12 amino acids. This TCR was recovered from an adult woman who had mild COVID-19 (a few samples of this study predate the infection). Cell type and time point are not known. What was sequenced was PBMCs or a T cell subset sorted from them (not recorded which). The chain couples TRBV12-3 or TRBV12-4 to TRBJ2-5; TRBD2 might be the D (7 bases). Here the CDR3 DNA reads TGTGCCAGCAGTTTAGAAGGGGGGGCCCAGTACTTC. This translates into CASSLEGGAQYF.